These T cell receptor beta chains were read from a single sample in a study of blood T cell repertoires in COVID-19. Repertoires were generated with immunoSEQ multiplex PCR, while TCRdb's copy carries only in-frame clones and drops some. The sample includes approximately 110,000 clones, around 74% seen only once; the top ten take about 6%. Material for sequencing was peripheral blood. The receptors here all came from a man older than 75 with COVID-19, enrolled during active disease. CDR3s include the opening cysteine and the closing phenylalanine or tryptophan. A D gene is named only where the DNA matches it firmly. The size entry is marked missing in some rows and otherwise reads once, few, many or a size class.

v_gene	len	j_gene	d_gene	abundance	CDR3aa	CDR3nt
TRBV19	13	TRBJ1-5	TRBD1	few	CAASGQGLEAQHF	TGTGCCGCCTCGGGACAGGGGCTGGAGGCCCAGCATTTT
TRBV6-5	11	TRBJ1-5	-	-	CASSFYGEESF	TGTGCCAGCAGTTTTTATGGGGAGGAATCTTTT
TRBV2	15	TRBJ2-3	TRBD2	-	CASSGLAGRTDTQYF	TGTGCCAGCAGTGGACTAGCGGGACGCACAGATACGCAGTATTTT
TRBV28	16	TRBJ1-3	-	-	CASRSTGYSDGNTIYF	TGTGCCAGCAGATCAACAGGGTATTCAGATGGAAACACCATATATTTT
TRBV6-5	16	TRBJ2-1	TRBD2	once	CASSSQTSGRPPKQFF	TGTGCCAGCAGTTCCCAGACTAGCGGGAGACCCCCCAAGCAGTTCTTC
TRBV7-2	15	TRBJ1-5	-	-	CASSPQVGEGQPQHF	TGTGCCAGCAGCCCCCAGGTGGGGGAGGGTCAGCCCCAGCATTTT
TRBV11-2	17	TRBJ2-5	TRBD1	-	CASSLDQPGQGEETQYF	TGTGCCAGCAGCTTAGATCAGCCCGGACAGGGGGAAGAGACCCAGTACTTC
TRBV27	14	TRBJ1-4	TRBD1	-	CASVGTEYNEKLFF	TGTGCCAGTGTGGGGACAGAGTATAACGAAAAACTGTTTTTT
TRBV19	14	TRBJ2-7	TRBD1	-	CASSIGRGPYEQYF	TGTGCCAGTAGTATAGGAAGGGGGCCCTACGAGCAGTACTTC
TRBV10-1	14	TRBJ2-1	-	-	CASSERVSYNEQFF	TGCGCCAGCAGCGAGCGGGTCTCCTACAATGAGCAGTTCTTC
TRBV27	16	TRBJ2-3	-	once	CASSFRASELTDTQYF	TGTGCCAGCAGTTTTAGGGCTAGCGAACTCACAGATACGCAGTATTTT
TRBV28	14	TRBJ1-1	-	few	CASRFTGLGTEAFF	TGTGCCAGCAGATTTACAGGGCTAGGCACTGAAGCTTTCTTT
TRBV12-3/TRBV12-4	12	TRBJ1-1	-	-	CASSLMGGQAFF	TGTGCCAGCAGTTTAATGGGAGGACAAGCTTTCTTT
TRBV29-1	15	TRBJ2-1	TRBD2	-	CSVVVAGGLNNEQFF	TGCAGCGTGGTGGTTGCGGGAGGGCTGAACAATGAGCAGTTCTTC
TRBV6-5	14	TRBJ2-5	TRBD1	many	CASSSGQRQETQYF	TGTGCCAGCAGTTCGGGACAGAGGCAAGAGACCCAGTACTTC
TRBV12-3/TRBV12-4	13	TRBJ1-5	-	-	CASSRRSDQPQHF	TGTGCCAGCAGCCGGAGGAGTGATCAGCCCCAGCATTTT
TRBV5-5	16	TRBJ2-1	TRBD2	once	CASSLEVSGSFNEQFF	TGTGCCAGCAGCTTGGAAGTTAGCGGGAGTTTTAATGAGCAGTTCTTC
TRBV6-2/TRBV6-3	17	TRBJ2-1	-	once	CASSPHQGRLSYNEQFF	TGTGCCAGCAGCCCTCACCAGGGGAGACTCTCCTACAATGAGCAGTTCTTC
TRBV10-3	13	TRBJ2-1	-	once	CAIRDSPYDEQFF	TGTGCCATCAGGGACAGCCCTTATGATGAGCAGTTCTTC
TRBV5-4	11	TRBJ2-4	TRBD1	-	CASSYPGQEYF	TGTGCCAGCAGCTACCCGGGACAGGAGTACTTC
TRBV9	16	TRBJ2-1	TRBD2	once	CASSFYSGGTYNEQFF	TGTGCCAGCAGCTTTTATAGCGGGGGAACCTACAATGAGCAGTTCTTC
TRBV4-3	15	TRBJ2-5	-	-	CASSQDWSSGETQYF	TGCGCCAGCAGCCAAGATTGGTCCTCCGGGGAGACCCAGTACTTC
TRBV5-1	14	TRBJ1-1	-	-	CASSPIPGSTEAFF	TGCGCCAGCAGCCCCATTCCGGGATCCACTGAAGCTTTCTTT
TRBV5-1	18	TRBJ2-5	TRBD2	-	CASREQPGTSSYQETQYF	TGCGCCAGCAGAGAGCAACCCGGGACTAGCAGTTACCAAGAGACCCAGTACTTC
TRBV14	15	TRBJ1-4	-	-	CASSQNAGAFEKLFF	TGTGCCAGCAGCCAAAACGCAGGGGCATTCGAAAAACTGTTTTTT
TRBV6-2/TRBV6-3	15	TRBJ1-5	-	-	CASSPRGRSNQPQHF	TGTGCCAGCAGTCCCAGGGGTCGAAGCAATCAGCCCCAGCATTTT
TRBV28	15	TRBJ2-7	TRBD1	-	CASSPSGTGTYEQYF	TGTGCCAGCAGTCCTTCCGGGACAGGGACCTACGAGCAGTACTTC
TRBV7-9	13	TRBJ2-1	-	-	CATEPWRDDEQFF	TGTGCCACCGAACCCTGGCGGGATGATGAGCAGTTCTTC
TRBV9	16	TRBJ2-2	TRBD2	once	CASSKQAGGPSGELFF	TGTGCCAGCAGCAAACAAGCGGGAGGGCCCTCGGGGGAGCTGTTTTTT
TRBV7-2	14	TRBJ2-1	TRBD2	-	CASSLRGRVDEQFF	TGTGCCAGCAGCTTACGCGGGAGGGTTGATGAGCAGTTCTTC
TRBV10-3	19	TRBJ2-3	TRBD2	-	CAISDPGLAGGPVTDTQYF	TGTGCCATCAGTGACCCGGGACTAGCGGGAGGGCCCGTAACAGATACGCAGTATTTT
TRBV10-3	17	TRBJ1-1	TRBD1	-	CAISEWGGTGGSTEAFF	TGTGCCATCAGTGAGTGGGGCGGGACAGGGGGTAGCACTGAAGCTTTCTTT
TRBV11-3	16	TRBJ2-7	-	once	CASSLGDGSPSYEQYF	TGTGCCAGCAGCTTAGGCGACGGGAGCCCCTCCTACGAGCAGTACTTC
TRBV6-5	13	TRBJ2-5	TRBD2	once	CASSTTSEGSQYF	TGTGCCAGCAGTACCACTAGCGAGGGGTCCCAGTACTTC
TRBV3-1/TRBV3-2	15	TRBJ1-2	-	-	CASSQDTPDRYGYTF	TGTGCCAGCAGCCAAGATACCCCGGACAGATATGGCTACACCTTC
TRBV10-3	19	TRBJ2-2	TRBD2	-	CAIRAGLAGGRANTGELFF	TGTGCCATCAGGGCGGGACTAGCGGGAGGGCGTGCGAACACCGGGGAGCTGTTTTTT
TRBV5-4	15	TRBJ1-3	-	-	CASSIGGSNGNTIYF	TGTGCCAGCAGTATCGGGGGTAGTAATGGAAACACCATATATTTT
TRBV28	16	TRBJ2-7	TRBD2	-	CASSQWLAGVSYEQYF	TGTGCCAGCAGTCAATGGCTAGCGGGAGTTTCCTACGAGCAGTACTTC
TRBV24-1	14	TRBJ2-3	-	-	CATSGSGITDTQYF	TGTGCCACGAGTGGTTCGGGAATCACAGATACGCAGTATTTT
TRBV28	16	TRBJ1-5	TRBD1	few	CASGGLTGVYGGPQHF	TGTGCCAGCGGAGGGCTTACAGGGGTCTATGGGGGGCCCCAGCATTTT
TRBV3-1/TRBV3-2	18	TRBJ1-2	-	-	CASSQDQVEGLLCYGYTF	TGTGCCAGCAGCCAAGATCAGGTGGAGGGGCTTCTTTGCTATGGCTACACCTTC
TRBV7-3	15	TRBJ2-2	TRBD1	once	CASSSWTGNTGELFF	TGTGCCAGCAGCTCTTGGACAGGGAACACCGGGGAGCTGTTTTTT
TRBV7-7	16	TRBJ2-7	TRBD1	-	CASSHWQGQGFHEQYF	TGTGCTAGCAGCCACTGGCAGGGACAGGGTTTTCACGAGCAGTACTTC
TRBV5-4	12	TRBJ1-1	-	-	CASAGINTEAFF	TGTGCCAGCGCGGGGATTAACACTGAAGCTTTCTTT
TRBV5-6	15	TRBJ1-6	-	-	CASSLASGVNSPLHF	TGTGCCAGCAGCTTGGCCTCAGGGGTCAATTCACCCCTCCACTTT
TRBV7-6	15	TRBJ2-7	-	-	CASSLAGGGTYEQYF	TGTGCCAGCAGCTTAGCGGGAGGAGGGACCTACGAGCAGTACTTC
TRBV11-3	12	TRBJ2-2	-	-	CASARRGGELFF	TGTGCCAGCGCTCGTCGGGGCGGGGAGCTGTTTTTT
TRBV5-4	16	TRBJ1-2	TRBD1	once	CASGGQGAVANYGYTF	TGTGCCAGCGGGGGACAGGGGGCAGTAGCTAACTATGGCTACACCTTC
TRBV7-9	15	TRBJ2-6	-	-	CASSIVLSGANVLTF	TGTGCCAGCAGCATAGTCCTCTCTGGGGCCAACGTCCTGACTTTC
TRBV10-1	15	TRBJ2-3	TRBD2	few	CASSDLAGATDTQYF	TGCGCCAGCAGTGATTTGGCGGGAGCGACAGATACGCAGTATTTT
TRBV7-9	16	TRBJ2-2	TRBD1	-	CASSWWWTGVTGELFF	TGTGCCAGCAGCTGGTGGTGGACAGGGGTCACCGGGGAGCTGTTTTTT
TRBV6-9	14	TRBJ2-7	TRBD2	-	CAIPLAGGPYEQYF	TGTGCCATCCCCTTAGCGGGAGGGCCCTACGAGCAGTACTTC
TRBV28	16	TRBJ1-4	-	few	CASSLSGATTNEKLFF	TGTGCCAGCAGCCTCAGCGGGGCGACAACTAATGAAAAACTGTTTTTT